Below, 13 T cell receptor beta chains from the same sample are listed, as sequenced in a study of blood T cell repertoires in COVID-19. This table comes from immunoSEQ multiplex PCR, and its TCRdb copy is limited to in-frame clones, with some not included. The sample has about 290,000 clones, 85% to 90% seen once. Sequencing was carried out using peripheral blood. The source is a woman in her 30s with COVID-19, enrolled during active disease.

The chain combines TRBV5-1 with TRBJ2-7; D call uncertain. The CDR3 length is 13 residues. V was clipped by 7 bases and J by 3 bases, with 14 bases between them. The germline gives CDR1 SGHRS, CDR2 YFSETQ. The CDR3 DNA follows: TGCGCCAGCTCGGAGCGAGAAAACTACGAGCAGTACTTC. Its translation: CASSERENYEQYF.

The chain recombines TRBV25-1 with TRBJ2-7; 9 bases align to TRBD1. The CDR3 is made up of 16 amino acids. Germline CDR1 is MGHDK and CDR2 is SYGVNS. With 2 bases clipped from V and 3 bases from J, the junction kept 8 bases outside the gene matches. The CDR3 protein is CASSEDRGWTDYEQYF. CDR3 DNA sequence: TGTGCCAGCAGTGAAGACAGGGGGTGGACTGACTACGAGCAGTACTTC.

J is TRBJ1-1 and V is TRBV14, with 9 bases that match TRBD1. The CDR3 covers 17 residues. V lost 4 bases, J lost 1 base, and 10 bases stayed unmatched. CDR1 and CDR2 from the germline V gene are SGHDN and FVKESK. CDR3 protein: CASSPVPGQGPNTEAFF. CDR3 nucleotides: TGTGCCAGCAGCCCCGTCCCGGGACAGGGACCGAACACTGAAGCTTTCTTT.

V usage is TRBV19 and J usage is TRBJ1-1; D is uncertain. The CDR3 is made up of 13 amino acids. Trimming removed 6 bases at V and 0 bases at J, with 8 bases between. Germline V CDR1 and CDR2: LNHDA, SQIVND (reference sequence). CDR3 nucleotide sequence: TGTGCCAGTAGGAACAACGTGAACACTGAAGCTTTCTTT. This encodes CASRNNVNTEAFF.

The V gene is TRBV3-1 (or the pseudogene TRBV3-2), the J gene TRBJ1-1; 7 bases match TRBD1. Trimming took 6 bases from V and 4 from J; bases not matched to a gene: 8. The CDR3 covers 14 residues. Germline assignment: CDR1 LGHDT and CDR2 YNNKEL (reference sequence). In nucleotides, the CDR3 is TGTGCCAGCAGACCAAGGGGGCAGGTCACTGAAGCTTTCTTT. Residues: CASRPRGQVTEAFF.

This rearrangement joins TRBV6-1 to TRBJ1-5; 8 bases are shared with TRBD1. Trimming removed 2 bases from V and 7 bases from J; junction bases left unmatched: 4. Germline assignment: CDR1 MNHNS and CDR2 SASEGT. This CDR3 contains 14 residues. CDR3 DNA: TGTGCCAGCAGTGAACAGGGGGCGCGGCAGCCCCAGCATTTT. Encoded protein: CASSEQGARQPQHF.

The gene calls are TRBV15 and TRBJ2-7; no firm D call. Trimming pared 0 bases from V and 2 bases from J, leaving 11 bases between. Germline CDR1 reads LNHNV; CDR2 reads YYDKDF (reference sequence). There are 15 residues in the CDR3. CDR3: CATSRDTGYTYEQYF. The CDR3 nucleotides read TGTGCCACCAGCAGAGATACCGGGTACACCTACGAGCAGTACTTC.

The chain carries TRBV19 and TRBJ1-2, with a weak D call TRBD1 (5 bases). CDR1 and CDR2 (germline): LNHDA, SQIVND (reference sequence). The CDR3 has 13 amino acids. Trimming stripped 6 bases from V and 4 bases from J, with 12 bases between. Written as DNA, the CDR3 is TGTGCCAGTAGATCAGACAGCCCCTATGGCTACACCTTC. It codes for CASRSDSPYGYTF.

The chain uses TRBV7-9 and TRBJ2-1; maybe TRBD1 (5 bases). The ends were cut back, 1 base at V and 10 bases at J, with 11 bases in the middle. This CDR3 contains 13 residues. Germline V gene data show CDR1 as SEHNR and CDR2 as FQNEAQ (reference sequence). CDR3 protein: CASSLEGVIEQFF. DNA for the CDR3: TGTGCCAGCAGCTTAGAAGGGGTTATCGAGCAGTTCTTC.

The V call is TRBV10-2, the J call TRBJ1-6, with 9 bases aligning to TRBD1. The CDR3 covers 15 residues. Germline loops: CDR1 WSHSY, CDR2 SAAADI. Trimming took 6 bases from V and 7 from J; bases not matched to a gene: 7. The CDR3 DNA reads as TGCGCCAGCAGGGAAGGGACAGGGATGAATTCACCCCTCCACTTT. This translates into CASREGTGMNSPLHF.

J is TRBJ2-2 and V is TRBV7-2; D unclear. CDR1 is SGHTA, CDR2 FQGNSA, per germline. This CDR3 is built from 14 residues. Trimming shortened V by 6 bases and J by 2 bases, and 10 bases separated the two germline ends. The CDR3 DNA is TGTGCCAGCAGACACCGGGTCAACACCGGGGAGCTGTTTTTT. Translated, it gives CASRHRVNTGELFF.

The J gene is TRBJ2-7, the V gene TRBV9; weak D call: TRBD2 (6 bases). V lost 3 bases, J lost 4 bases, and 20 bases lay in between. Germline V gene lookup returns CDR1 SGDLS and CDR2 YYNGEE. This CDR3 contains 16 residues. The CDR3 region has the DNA TGTGCCAGCAGCGGGGGGGTTGCAGGGAGGCTTTACGAGCAGTACTTC. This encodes CASSGGVAGRLYEQYF.

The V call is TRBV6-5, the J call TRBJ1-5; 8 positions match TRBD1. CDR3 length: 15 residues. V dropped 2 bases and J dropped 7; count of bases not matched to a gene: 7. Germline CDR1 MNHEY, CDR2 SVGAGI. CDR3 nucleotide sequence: TGTGCCAGCAGTTACCAGGGACAGGCCTCCCAGCCCCAGCATTTT. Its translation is CASSYQGQASQPQHF.